The 6 T cell receptor beta chains given below trace back to one sample, sequenced in a study of blood T cell repertoires in COVID-19. Sequenced by immunoSEQ multiplex PCR; TCRdb stores in-frame clones only, minus some. The repertoire holds roughly 17,000 clones, with more than 75% as singletons. The source material was peripheral blood. The receptors shown here come from a man aged 60-69 years with active or convalescent COVID-19.

The chain employs TRBV27 and TRBJ2-1; 10 nucleotides match TRBD2. V was clipped by 1 base and J by 10 bases; unmatched bases: 4. CDR3 length equals 14 residues. Germline V gene lookup returns CDR1 MNHEY and CDR2 SMNVEV (reference sequence). The CDR3 DNA sequence: TGTGCCAGCAGTTTATACAGCGGGGGGGAGGAGCAGTTCTTC. Translated, it gives CASSLYSGGEEQFF.

The chain's CDR3 is CASSYSQPDFNQPQHF. CDR3 coding DNA: TGTGCCAGCAGTTACTCTCAGCCTGACTTCAATCAGCCCCAGCATTTT. The chain combines TRBV6-5 with TRBJ1-5; D unclear. The CDR3 covers 16 residues. In germline, CDR1 is MNHEY, CDR2 SVGAGI. The V end lost 0 bases, the J end lost 3 bases, and 12 bases lay between the germline ends.

This rearrangement joins TRBV12-3 or TRBV12-4 to TRBJ2-7, with D perhaps TRBD1 (5 bases). This CDR3 contains 13 residues. Trimming left V 3 bases short and J 2 bases short, with 8 bases between. CDR3 nucleotides: TGTGCCAGCAGTTTTGACAGTACCTACGAGCAGTACTTC. This sequence encodes CASSFDSTYEQYF.

This clone has a single count. The chain is built from TRBV18 and TRBJ1-2; TRBD1 matches at 8 bases. Looked up from germline, CDR1 is KGHSH and CDR2 is LQKENI. The CDR3 runs 15 residues. With 3 bases clipped from V and 4 bases from J, the junction kept 7 bases outside the gene matches. The CDR3 nucleotides are TGTGCCAGCTCACCTTTCGACAGGGGAAGCTATGGCTACACCTTC. It translates to CASSPFDRGSYGYTF.

This clone was found once. This sequence joins TRBV5-1 and TRBJ2-2; 11 bases map to TRBD1. The CDR3 runs 16 residues. V shed 3 bases and J 3 bases; nucleotides not matched to a gene: 4. In germline, CDR1 is SGHRS, CDR2 YFSETQ. CDR3 residues: CASSSGQGVHTGELFF. The CDR3 DNA is TGCGCCAGCAGCTCGGGACAGGGGGTCCACACCGGGGAGCTGTTTTTT.

The chain joins TRBV6-1 to TRBJ1-1; D unclear. In germline, CDR1 is MNHNS, CDR2 SASEGT. The CDR3 covers 16 residues. The V end was cut by 4 bases, the J end by 1 base, with 16 bases between. The CDR3 nucleotides are TGTGCCAGCAGTGTTCGACACGCAGCCTCGAACACTGAAGCTTTCTTT. Its translation: CASSVRHAASNTEAFF.